The source of this T cell receptor beta chain is a study of cytomegalovirus exposure and HLA in healthy donors. J gave up 4 bases and V 6 bases, and 20 bases lay outside the gene matches. The CDR3 has 20 residues. CDR1 and CDR2 (germline): MDHEN, SYDVKM. About this clone: Its antigen is still unknown.

Study-level findings and limits: Later work found that TCR association rates differed between HLA loci; DRB1 had the most and HLA-C the fewest.

Primers included in the PCR were 60 Vbeta and 13 Jbeta primers. Measured with immunoSEQ multiplex PCR; TCRdb has only the in-frame clones, and not every one. The data show 40,000 to 65,000 clones, and the top ten clones hold roughly a quarter. V gene TRBV28 combines with J gene TRBJ2-1; TRBD1 matches at 11 bases. The source is a man in his forties in good health and CMV-seropositive. The sequenced material came from PBMCs. The CDR3 here is CASRVFPSHRDRGSYNEQFF. The CDR3 DNA is TGTGCCAGCAGAGTTTTCCCCTCCCACCGGGACAGGGGGTCTTACAATGAGCAGTTCTTC.